The clone carrying this TCR beta chain was found once. Its antigen remains unknown. Between the trimmed V and J ends, which lost 4 bases and 6 bases, there was a span of 12 bases. Germline V CDR1 and CDR2: MNHNY, SVGAGI (reference sequence). The length of the CDR3 is 13 residues. Assay: immunoSEQ multiplex PCR; the TCRdb copy retains only in-frame clones and omits some. The profile shows about 110,000 clones, about 85% of them singletons. This entry is derived from a study of T cell responses to AZD1222 COVID-19 vaccine. The study's findings and limits: It was only after the peak T cell response that any repertoires were sampled. Donors were largely white British and mainly female; clonal diversity was possibly underestimated.

This material consisted of peripheral blood, taken on day 0 of AZD1222 vaccination. This rearrangement joins TRBV6-6 to TRBJ1-1; tentative D call: TRBD1 (6 bases). This TCR derives from an adult in good health. CDR3 nucleotide sequence: TGTGCCAGCAGTTGGTCAGGGGCCTCTGAAGCTTTCTTT. Translated, it gives CASSWSGASEAFF.